The rows below give T cell receptor beta chains drawn from one sample of a study of Ad26.COV2.S vaccination and SARS-CoV-2 variants. Only in-frame clones appear in the TCRdb table, and some are missing; sequencing was by immunoSEQ multiplex PCR. The sample lists over 300,000 clones, about 80% occurring once. This material consisted of peripheral blood, taken in a trial of Ad26.COV2.S vaccine versus placebo. The receptors were sampled from a person aged 18-60 years who received the Ad26.COV2.S COVID-19 vaccine or a placebo. Each CDR3 is given with its conserved first and last residue. A D gene is named only where the DNA matches it firmly. Clone size is given for some rows only: seen once, a few or many times, or a class if the clone is expanded.

NA,TRBV7-9,14,NA,TRBJ1-1,CASSLMGLNTEAFF,TGTGCCAGCAGCCTAATGGGACTGAACACTGAAGCTTTCTTT
NA,TRBV12-1,15,NA,TRBJ2-7,CASSRTPGRHNEQYF,TGTGCCAGCAGCCGCACCCCCGGCAGGCACAACGAGCAGTACTTC
NA,TRBV18,16,TRBD2,TRBJ2-5,CASSPIAGGFQETQYF,TGTGCCAGCTCACCAATAGCGGGAGGATTCCAAGAGACCCAGTACTTC
NA,TRBV7-6,16,TRBD2,TRBJ2-3,CASSLEAGGQGDTQYF,TGTGCCAGCAGCTTGGAGGCGGGGGGGCAAGGAGATACGCAGTATTTT
NA,TRBV5-4,14,NA,TRBJ2-7,CAILTRDLGNEQYF,TGTGCCATCCTAACCCGGGACCTAGGGAACGAGCAGTACTTC
NA,TRBV30,18,TRBD1,TRBJ1-3,CAWSVWNYRGRAGNTIYF,TGTGCCTGGAGTGTCTGGAATTACAGGGGCAGGGCTGGAAACACCATATATTTT
few,TRBV5-4,17,NA,TRBJ2-7,CASSRTDGANFGDEQYF,TGTGCCAGCAGCCGGACGGACGGGGCGAACTTTGGGGACGAGCAGTACTTC
NA,TRBV24-1,15,TRBD2,TRBJ2-5,CATSDRLAGVETQYF,TGTGCCACCAGTGACCGACTAGCGGGGGTGGAGACCCAGTACTTC
NA,TRBV5-1,18,TRBD2,TRBJ2-1,CASSQKTSGGLSYNEQFF,TGCGCCAGCAGCCAGAAGACTAGCGGGGGACTCTCCTACAATGAGCAGTTCTTC
once,TRBV6-6,16,NA,TRBJ1-5,CASSTTGRRGNQPQHF,TGTGCCAGCAGTACCACCGGACGTAGGGGCAATCAGCCCCAGCATTTT
NA,TRBV15,15,NA,TRBJ2-1,CATSRGQGTYNEQFF,TGTGCCACCAGCAGGGGGCAGGGGACCTACAATGAGCAGTTCTTC
NA,TRBV20-1,11,NA,TRBJ2-3,CSAPRDHTQYF,TGCAGTGCTCCAAGGGACCATACGCAGTATTTT
NA,TRBV6-5,12,NA,TRBJ1-2,CASRSGVYGYTF,TGTGCCAGCAGGTCAGGCGTCTATGGCTACACCTTC
once,TRBV4-1,13,NA,TRBJ1-1,CASSQDRSTEAFF,TGCGCCAGCAGCCAAGATCGAAGCACTGAAGCTTTCTTT
NA,TRBV27,15,TRBD2,TRBJ2-7,CASSPGLAVSYEQYF,TGTGCCAGCAGTCCGGGACTAGCCGTCTCCTACGAGCAGTACTTC
NA,TRBV3-1/TRBV3-2,17,TRBD2,TRBJ2-1,CASSQGLAGGPMNEQFF,TGTGCCAGCAGCCAGGGACTAGCGGGAGGGCCTATGAATGAGCAGTTCTTC
NA,TRBV7-3,13,TRBD1,TRBJ1-2,CASSVWTGSGYTF,TGTGCCAGCAGCGTCTGGACAGGGAGTGGCTACACCTTC
NA,TRBV4-1,13,TRBD1,TRBJ1-2,CASSHPTGDGYTF,TGCGCCAGCAGCCATCCAACAGGGGACGGCTACACCTTC
NA,TRBV14,16,NA,TRBJ2-1,CASSLSGRTPNNEQFF,TGTGCCAGCAGCCTAAGCGGCCGGACTCCGAACAATGAGCAGTTCTTC
NA,TRBV29-1,10,NA,TRBJ1-1,CSVETDLRFF,TGCAGCGTTGAAACCGACCTACGGTTCTTT
once,TRBV5-1,14,NA,TRBJ1-2,CASSGPDRNYGYTF,TGCGCCAGCAGCGGCCCGGACAGAAACTATGGCTACACCTTC
NA,TRBV11-3,18,TRBD2,TRBJ2-5,CASSLETSGSNLRGTQYF,TGTGCCAGCAGCTTAGAGACTAGCGGGAGTAACCTTCGGGGGACCCAGTACTTC
NA,TRBV7-2,14,NA,TRBJ1-2,CASSLGRTNYGYTF,TGTGCCAGCAGCTTAGGGCGTACTAACTATGGCTACACCTTC
once,TRBV28,15,NA,TRBJ1-2,CASSLQGRYNYGYTF,TGTGCCAGCAGTTTACAGGGGCGTTATAACTATGGCTACACCTTC
NA,TRBV18,15,NA,TRBJ2-1,CASSPTTVAYNEQFF,TGTGCCAGCTCACCGACCACGGTAGCCTACAATGAGCAGTTCTTC
many,TRBV6-4,13,NA,TRBJ1-1,CASSDSPSGKAFF,TGTGCCAGCAGTGACTCCCCCTCGGGGAAAGCTTTCTTT
many,TRBV3-1/TRBV3-2,20,TRBD1,TRBJ2-6,CASSQVYVETGTLWANVLTF,TGTGCCAGCAGCCAAGTGTATGTTGAGACAGGGACCTTGTGGGCCAACGTCCTGACTTTC
NA,TRBV6-4,16,NA,TRBJ2-1,CASSRKGGDSYNEQFF,TGTGCCAGCAGCAGGAAAGGGGGGGACTCCTACAATGAGCAGTTCTTC
NA,TRBV7-9,15,NA,TRBJ1-4,CASSKMAGGDEKLFF,TGTGCCAGCAGCAAGATGGCGGGAGGAGATGAAAAACTGTTTTTT
NA,TRBV9,16,TRBD2,TRBJ2-1,CASSVGVAGLYNEQFF,TGTGCCAGCAGCGTAGGTGTAGCGGGATTATACAATGAGCAGTTCTTC
NA,TRBV11-2,16,NA,TRBJ2-7,CASSLLLGGPSYEQYF,TGTGCCAGCAGCTTACTACTAGGCGGGCCCTCCTACGAGCAGTACTTC
NA,TRBV7-2,14,NA,TRBJ2-3,CASGARLPTDTQYF,TGTGCCAGCGGGGCGAGGTTACCCACAGATACGCAGTATTTT
few,TRBV18,14,TRBD1,TRBJ1-4,CASSLGTANEKLFF,TGTGCCAGCTCACTGGGGACAGCTAATGAAAAACTGTTTTTT
NA,TRBV19,14,NA,TRBJ2-3,CASSWGSSTDTQYF,TGTGCCAGTAGTTGGGGTTCTAGCACAGATACGCAGTATTTT
NA,TRBV9,14,NA,TRBJ1-1,CASSQGSGNTEAFF,TGTGCCAGCAGCCAGGGGTCAGGGAACACTGAAGCTTTCTTT
NA,TRBV10-2,15,TRBD1,TRBJ2-3,CASSAPGQGADTQYF,TGCGCCAGCAGTGCCCCGGGACAGGGGGCAGATACGCAGTATTTT
once,TRBV19,13,NA,TRBJ1-1,CASKPEGYTEAFF,TGTGCCAGCAAACCTGAGGGATACACTGAAGCTTTCTTT
NA,TRBV5-8,16,TRBD1,TRBJ1-5,CASSWGGQGGNQPQHF,TGTGCCAGCAGCTGGGGGGGACAGGGTGGCAATCAGCCCCAGCATTTT
NA,TRBV5-1,15,NA,TRBJ1-3,CASSLSGGSGNTIYF,TGCGCCAGCAGCTTGAGCGGGGGCTCAGGAAACACCATATATTTT
NA,TRBV18,13,NA,TRBJ2-1,CASSPQDSSEQFF,TGTGCCAGCTCACCGCAGGACTCAAGCGAGCAGTTCTTC
NA,TRBV29-1,14,TRBD1,TRBJ1-5,CSVEDRGGNQPQHF,TGCAGCGTTGAAGACAGGGGGGGCAATCAGCCCCAGCATTTT
NA,TRBV7-2,16,TRBD1,TRBJ2-7,CASSPQGTGVFHEQYF,TGTGCCAGCAGCCCCCAAGGGACAGGGGTATTCCACGAGCAGTACTTC
NA,TRBV5-1,14,NA,TRBJ1-6,CASSLAVGESPLHF,TGCGCCAGCAGCTTGGCAGTAGGTGAATCACCCCTCCACTTT
NA,TRBV6-2/TRBV6-3,12,NA,TRBJ2-3,CASSYLVDTQYF,TGTGCCAGCAGTTACTTGGTGGATACGCAGTATTTT
NA,TRBV19,12,TRBD2,TRBJ2-5,CASNQGGETQYF,TGTGCCAGTAACCAGGGAGGGGAGACCCAGTACTTC
NA,TRBV3-1/TRBV3-2,15,NA,TRBJ2-1,CASSEGTLLRNEQFF,TGTGCCAGCAGCGAAGGGACTCTGCTTCGGAATGAGCAGTTCTTC
NA,TRBV27,14,NA,TRBJ1-1,CASSFGGVNTEAFF,TGTGCCAGCAGTTTTGGAGGGGTGAACACTGAAGCTTTCTTT
NA,TRBV11-3,13,NA,TRBJ1-3,CASSLGSHGPVYF,TGTGCCAGCAGCTTGGGCTCTCACGGGCCCGTATATTTT
NA,TRBV11-1,15,TRBD1,TRBJ2-2,CASSFDRGRGGELFF,TGTGCCAGCAGCTTCGACAGGGGCCGGGGCGGGGAGCTGTTTTTT
NA,TRBV5-1,14,NA,TRBJ2-5,CASSFIGTMETQYF,TGCGCCAGCAGCTTCATCGGGACAATGGAGACCCAGTACTTC
NA,TRBV4-1,15,NA,TRBJ2-6,CASSQRGSGANVLTF,TGCGCCAGCAGCCAAAGGGGTTCTGGGGCCAACGTCCTGACTTTC